This T cell receptor beta chain stems from a study of T cells in women clearing cervical HPV infection. Here immunoSEQ multiplex PCR was the method, and the copy in TCRdb shows in-frame clones only, minus some. In total, the table holds about 34,000 clones. On this clone itself: The read ends 3 residues early relative to the CDR3; the germline J gene fills the gap.

Germline-derived CDR1 and CDR2 are SGHAT and FQNNGV. The trim removed 3 bases at V and 4 bases at J, leaving 4 bases unmatched. CDR3 size: 14 residues. V usage is TRBV11-2 and J usage is TRBJ2-7; 9 bases align to TRBD1. This receptor was identified in a woman aged 18 to 69 with a cervical HPV16 infection that either progressed to CIN3+ or cleared (not recorded which). Sample: blood buffy coat. The chain's CDR3 is CASSFGTGLYEQYF. The CDR3 DNA, read in part, is TGTGCCAGCAGCTTCGGGACAGGGCTGTACGAG. Together with reference TRBV11-2 and TRBJ2-7, the CDR3 gives the full variable domain: EAGVAQSPRYKIIEKRQSVAFWCNPISGHATLYWYQQILGQGPKLLIQFQNNGVVDDSQLPKDRFSAERLKGVDSTLKIQPAKLEDSAVYLCASSFGTGLYEQYFGPGTRLTVT.